This TCR beta chain was identified in a study of blood T cells in healthy people across ages. Study-wide results and caveats: A strong correlation was seen between TCR beta diversity and naive T cell percentage.

Primers used in a second PCR of roughly 6 to 11 cycles were a sample-barcoded 5' primer and a J-beta primer mix. Using its own MiXCR run on the 5' RACE reads, TCRdb lists one record per CDR3 protein. The table shows over 600,000 distinct CDR3 sequences, with roughly three fifths occurring only once. Worth noting for this clonotype: Its antigen is still unknown.

There are 13 residues in the CDR3. Germline-derived CDR1 and CDR2 are ENHRY and SYGVKD. Trimming removed 8 bases from V and 11 bases from J, with 21 bases in between. Every donor gave ten milliliters of peripheral blood. The V and J genes are TRBV10-3 and TRBJ1-2; D gene uncertain. The TCR originated in a man between 40 and 49 years old in good health. Input material: blood. The CDR3 is CAIVTEGRSEYTF. DNA for the CDR3: TGTGCCATCGTCACCGAGGGTCGGTCAGAGTACACCTTC.